The TCR beta chain under discussion was sequenced for a study of shared clonotypes between healthy human individuals. Study-level findings and limits: Clonotype sharing among donors, it was expected, would be affected by sequencing depth.

The study ran the assay at deep level. Using immunoSEQ multiplex PCR, the repertoire was profiled, and TCRdb retains in-frame clones only, with some absent. The sample lists about 800,000 clones; around 96% were seen once. As regards this clone: What it recognizes is unknown.

Naive CD8 populations comprised CD45RO-negative cells positively selected for CCR7, excluding terminally differentiated effector memory CD45RA+ cells. CDR3 length: 16 amino acids. CDR1 is SGHNT and CDR2 is YYREEE in the germline V gene (reference sequence). V gave up 0 bases and J gave up 4 bases; unmatched junction bases: 6. This chain links TRBV5-4 with TRBJ2-1; 8 bases are shared with TRBD1. Sequencing was carried out using naive CD8+ T cells sorted from blood. The sequence was obtained from a man between 25 and 39 years old in good health. CDR3 region: CASSLVPGQEYNEQFF. The CDR3 nucleotides read TGTGCCAGCAGCTTGGTGCCGGGACAGGAGTACAATGAGCAGTTCTTC. Filled out from reference TRBV5-4 and TRBJ2-1, the complete variable domain reads ETGVTQSPTHLIKTRGQQVTLRCSSQSGHNTVSWYQQALGQGPQFIFQYYREEENGRGNFPPRFSGLQFPNYSSELNVNALELDDSALYLCASSLVPGQEYNEQFFGPGTRLTVL.